This T cell receptor (beta chain) was profiled in a study of CD8+CD57+ T cells in acquired aplastic anemia. Study-wide background: Sorting CD4+ and CD8+ cells gave DNA averaging around 3 ug.

Study conclusions and caveats: Patients and controls shared 25 to 35 CD8+ CDR3 sequences, which appeared highly expressed in patients and within their immunodominant clones.

Profiling that covered TCR beta VDJ and CDR3 relied on genomic DNA as its template. Via MiXCR, TCRdb re-called the reads, giving one row per CDR3 protein. The data contain about 270,000 distinct CDR3 sequences, roughly 50% of them singletons. Losses at the gene ends were 7 bases for V and 2 bases for J; bases not matched to a gene: 8. The CDR3 consists of 14 residues. This clonotype appeared many times. Its antigen is not identified. The TCR originated in a human donor with severe aplastic anemia or a healthy control (not recorded which). The chain joins TRBV12-3 or TRBV12-4 to TRBJ2-7, with 7 bases matching TRBD1. The sequencing sample was made of sorted CD4+, CD8+, or CD8+CD57+ T cells (not recorded which) from PBMCs. DNA of the CDR3: TGTGCCAGCACCCGAGGGGGACAGACCTACGAGCAGTACTTC. Translation gives CASTRGGQTYEQYF.